A selection of T cell receptor beta chains follows, all from one sample in a study of blood T cell repertoires in COVID-19. Profiling relied on immunoSEQ multiplex PCR, and the TCRdb table lists in-frame clones only, not all of them. The sample shows around 110,000 clones, roughly 84% of them seen only once. The specimen sequenced was peripheral blood. The origin of the receptors is a human donor in a cohort sampled during active COVID-19. The CDR3 runs from the conserved cysteine through the conserved F or W. D genes are given only for firm matches. Clone sizes are given selectively: once, few, many, or a class where the clone is expanded.

D gene: TRBD2
clone size: .
J gene: TRBJ2-2
V gene: TRBV28
CDR3 DNA: TGTGCCAGCAGTTCCCCCGGCTCTAGCGGGCGAGGGTACACCGGGGAGCTGTTTTTT
CDR3 protein: CASSSPGSSGRGYTGELFF

D gene: .
clone size: .
J gene: TRBJ2-5
V gene: TRBV21-1
CDR3 DNA: TGTGCCAGCAGCAAATCCGGGAATGGGCGAGAAGAGACCCAGTACTTC
CDR3 protein: CASSKSGNGREETQYF

D gene: TRBD1
clone size: few
J gene: TRBJ2-1
V gene: TRBV10-3
CDR3 DNA: TGTGCCATCAGGGGACAGGGGGCTTACAATGAGCAGTTCTTC
CDR3 protein: CAIRGQGAYNEQFF

D gene: .
clone size: .
J gene: TRBJ1-3
V gene: TRBV9
CDR3 DNA: TGTGCCAGCAGCGTAGGCGGGGGGCCAAACTCTGGAAACACCATATATTTT
CDR3 protein: CASSVGGGPNSGNTIYF

D gene: TRBD1
clone size: .
J gene: TRBJ1-1
V gene: TRBV7-2
CDR3 DNA: TGTGCCAGCAGTGACCAGACAGGGTTGAACACTGAAGCTTTCTTT
CDR3 protein: CASSDQTGLNTEAFF

D gene: .
clone size: .
J gene: TRBJ1-6
V gene: TRBV6-6
CDR3 DNA: TGTGCCAGCAGTTCCTCATCAGGGGCCTCACCCCTCCACTTT
CDR3 protein: CASSSSSGASPLHF

D gene: TRBD1
clone size: .
J gene: TRBJ1-1
V gene: TRBV29-1
CDR3 DNA: TGCAGCGCTGGGAGGAGTGGGACAGGATTAATTAAGAACACTGAAGCTTTCTTT
CDR3 protein: CSAGRSGTGLIKNTEAFF

D gene: TRBD1
clone size: .
J gene: TRBJ1-2
V gene: TRBV7-3
CDR3 DNA: TGTGCCAGCAGCCCGACAGGGTCGTATGGCTACACCTTC
CDR3 protein: CASSPTGSYGYTF

D gene: TRBD1
clone size: .
J gene: TRBJ1-3
V gene: TRBV11-2
CDR3 DNA: TGTGCCAGCAGCGTCCTTAACAGGGGGGCTGGAAACACCATATATTTT
CDR3 protein: CASSVLNRGAGNTIYF

D gene: .
clone size: few
J gene: TRBJ1-5
V gene: TRBV19
CDR3 DNA: TGTGCCAGTAGTATTATGACCGACGAGGGCAATCAGCCCCAGCATTTT
CDR3 protein: CASSIMTDEGNQPQHF

D gene: TRBD1
clone size: few
J gene: TRBJ1-2
V gene: TRBV12-3/TRBV12-4
CDR3 DNA: TGTGCCACCAGGGGGCGTAACTATGGCTACACCTTC
CDR3 protein: CATRGRNYGYTF

D gene: .
clone size: .
J gene: TRBJ2-2
V gene: TRBV3-1/TRBV3-2
CDR3 DNA: TGTGCCAGCAGCCAATTATGGCAGGGCGAGAACACCGGGGAGCTGTTTTTT
CDR3 protein: CASSQLWQGENTGELFF

D gene: .
clone size: .
J gene: TRBJ2-1
V gene: TRBV27
CDR3 DNA: TGTGCCAGCAGTTTACGGAATGAGCAGTTCTTC
CDR3 protein: CASSLRNEQFF

D gene: TRBD2
clone size: .
J gene: TRBJ2-1
V gene: TRBV7-6
CDR3 DNA: TGTGCCAGCAGCTTCAGGACTAGCGGTTCCTACAATGAGCAGTTCTTC
CDR3 protein: CASSFRTSGSYNEQFF

D gene: TRBD2
clone size: .
J gene: TRBJ2-3
V gene: TRBV11-3
CDR3 DNA: TGTGCCAGCAGCGACGGGACTAGCAGCACAGATACGCAGTATTTT
CDR3 protein: CASSDGTSSTDTQYF

D gene: .
clone size: once
J gene: TRBJ2-2
V gene: TRBV7-3
CDR3 DNA: TGTGCCAGCAGCTCCTCCAGTACGGGCACCGGGGAGCTGTTTTTT
CDR3 protein: CASSSSSTGTGELFF

D gene: .
clone size: once
J gene: TRBJ2-1
V gene: TRBV12-5
CDR3 DNA: TGTGCTAGTGGTTTGAACAGGAACAATGAGCAGTTCTTC
CDR3 protein: CASGLNRNNEQFF

D gene: .
clone size: .
J gene: TRBJ1-2
V gene: TRBV7-9
CDR3 DNA: TGTGCCAGCAGCTTATATCCCCCTGGTTTCCAGGTTTTCTATGGCTACACCTTC
CDR3 protein: CASSLYPPGFQVFYGYTF

D gene: TRBD1
clone size: .
J gene: TRBJ2-5
V gene: TRBV7-9
CDR3 DNA: TGTGCCAGCAGCCCGAGGACAGGTCAAGAGACCCAGTACTTC
CDR3 protein: CASSPRTGQETQYF

D gene: .
clone size: few
J gene: TRBJ1-2
V gene: TRBV27
CDR3 DNA: TGTGCCAGCAGCAGCAGGGGTGGAGGTAACTATGGCTACACCTTC
CDR3 protein: CASSSRGGGNYGYTF

D gene: TRBD1
clone size: .
J gene: TRBJ1-6
V gene: TRBV2
CDR3 DNA: TGTGCCAACGCCCTGGACAGGGTTGGCTCACCCCTCCACTTT
CDR3 protein: CANALDRVGSPLHF

D gene: .
clone size: once
J gene: TRBJ1-5
V gene: TRBV19
CDR3 DNA: TGTGCCAGTAGTCTGGTGGGCTCGCATCAGCCCCAGCATTTT
CDR3 protein: CASSLVGSHQPQHF

D gene: .
clone size: .
J gene: TRBJ2-1
V gene: TRBV28
CDR3 DNA: TGTGCCAGCAGTTCTGGTCGGGGGTACAATGAGCAGTTCTTC
CDR3 protein: CASSSGRGYNEQFF

D gene: .
clone size: once
J gene: TRBJ1-1
V gene: TRBV19
CDR3 DNA: TGTGCCAGTAGTAAGCGGGAGAACACTGAAGCTTTCTTT
CDR3 protein: CASSKRENTEAFF

D gene: TRBD1
clone size: .
J gene: TRBJ2-1
V gene: TRBV7-9
CDR3 DNA: TGTGCCAGCAGCCCCTCCGGGACAGACAATGAGCAGTTCTTC
CDR3 protein: CASSPSGTDNEQFF

D gene: TRBD1
clone size: .
J gene: TRBJ2-7
V gene: TRBV10-3
CDR3 DNA: TGTGCCATCAGTCGAGACAGGGGAAGCCCCTACGAGCAGTACTTC
CDR3 protein: CAISRDRGSPYEQYF

D gene: .
clone size: .
J gene: TRBJ1-2
V gene: TRBV5-6
CDR3 DNA: TGTGCCAGCAGCCCGGGGGGGACATACTCTAACTATGGCTACACCTTC
CDR3 protein: CASSPGGTYSNYGYTF

D gene: TRBD1
clone size: .
J gene: TRBJ1-5
V gene: TRBV28
CDR3 DNA: TGTGCCAGCAGTTTGGGCGACAGGGCCAATCAGCCCCAGCATTTT
CDR3 protein: CASSLGDRANQPQHF

D gene: TRBD1
clone size: few
J gene: TRBJ2-3
V gene: TRBV7-2
CDR3 DNA: TGTGCCAGCAGTTCCGCGGGGACAGGGGGCACAGATACGCAGTATTTT
CDR3 protein: CASSSAGTGGTDTQYF

D gene: .
clone size: .
J gene: TRBJ1-1
V gene: TRBV12-3/TRBV12-4
CDR3 DNA: TGTGCCAGCAACACGTATGAGAACACTGAAGCTTTCTTT
CDR3 protein: CASNTYENTEAFF

D gene: .
clone size: once
J gene: TRBJ1-5
V gene: TRBV6-4
CDR3 DNA: TGTGCCAGCAGTGACCCCAGGGGACCCTTTATGTGCAATCAGCCCCAGCATTTT
CDR3 protein: CASSDPRGPFMCNQPQHF

D gene: .
clone size: .
J gene: TRBJ1-6
V gene: TRBV4-3
CDR3 DNA: TGCGCCAGCAGCCAAGAACCTCAGGGCCTATCACCCCTCCACTTT
CDR3 protein: CASSQEPQGLSPLHF

D gene: TRBD1
clone size: few
J gene: TRBJ1-3
V gene: TRBV25-1
CDR3 DNA: TGTGCCAGCAGTGAATTAGTGGGCAGGGGGCTTGGAAACACCATATATTTT
CDR3 protein: CASSELVGRGLGNTIYF

D gene: TRBD2
clone size: .
J gene: TRBJ2-3
V gene: TRBV10-2
CDR3 DNA: TGCGCCAGCAGAACACTAGCGGGAGGGCTGTTCGGTAAAAATACGCAGTATTTT
CDR3 protein: CASRTLAGGLFGKNTQYF

D gene: .
clone size: .
J gene: TRBJ1-1
V gene: TRBV25-1
CDR3 DNA: TGTGCCAGCAGTGGGGACCCGGGGGGACCGGTTGAAGCTTTCTTT
CDR3 protein: CASSGDPGGPVEAFF

D gene: .
clone size: once
J gene: TRBJ1-2
V gene: TRBV9
CDR3 DNA: TGTGCCAGCAGCGCCGGACAGTCCTATGGCTACACCTTC
CDR3 protein: CASSAGQSYGYTF

D gene: .
clone size: .
J gene: TRBJ2-1
V gene: TRBV4-3
CDR3 DNA: TGCGCCAGCAGCCAAGAAGGAGGATTCCCCCCCGATGAGCAGTTCTTC
CDR3 protein: CASSQEGGFPPDEQFF

D gene: .
clone size: .
J gene: TRBJ1-5
V gene: TRBV19
CDR3 DNA: TGTGCCAGTAGTATTGAGGCCCTGCGGGGCAATCAGCCCCAGCATTTT
CDR3 protein: CASSIEALRGNQPQHF

D gene: TRBD2
clone size: .
J gene: TRBJ2-7
V gene: TRBV5-1
CDR3 DNA: TGCGCCAGCAGCTTGGCCGCTAGCGGGACCTACGAGCAGTACTTC
CDR3 protein: CASSLAASGTYEQYF

D gene: TRBD2
clone size: once
J gene: TRBJ2-5
V gene: TRBV2
CDR3 DNA: TGTGCCTCCAATAGCGGGAGTTTTGAGACCCAGTACTTC
CDR3 protein: CASNSGSFETQYF

D gene: .
clone size: .
J gene: TRBJ2-1
V gene: TRBV6-5
CDR3 DNA: TGTGCCAGCAGCCCGGGGAACACCCCCTACAATGAGCAGTTCTTC
CDR3 protein: CASSPGNTPYNEQFF

D gene: .
clone size: .
J gene: TRBJ2-3
V gene: TRBV3-1/TRBV3-2
CDR3 DNA: TGTGCCAGCAGCCAAGGGGACTCTGGGACGCAGTATTTT
CDR3 protein: CASSQGDSGTQYF

D gene: .
clone size: .
J gene: TRBJ1-1
V gene: TRBV7-2
CDR3 DNA: TGTGCCAGCTCGGACAATCCGAACACTGAAGCTTTCTTT
CDR3 protein: CASSDNPNTEAFF

D gene: TRBD2
clone size: .
J gene: TRBJ2-3
V gene: TRBV11-2
CDR3 DNA: TGTGCCAGCAGCTTCGGGCGGGGGGGACGAGGCTCAGATACGCAGTATTTT
CDR3 protein: CASSFGRGGRGSDTQYF

D gene: .
clone size: .
J gene: TRBJ2-3
V gene: TRBV2
CDR3 DNA: TGTGCCAGCAGTATGTTAGCAGGGAACACAGATACGCAGTATTTT
CDR3 protein: CASSMLAGNTDTQYF

D gene: TRBD2
clone size: .
J gene: TRBJ2-2
V gene: TRBV7-9
CDR3 DNA: TGTGCCAGCAGCTTTAGGACTAGTCTCCCGAACACCGGGGAGCTGTTTTTT
CDR3 protein: CASSFRTSLPNTGELFF

D gene: TRBD1
clone size: .
J gene: TRBJ2-1
V gene: TRBV11-2
CDR3 DNA: TGTGCCAGCAGCTTAGATGGGGCAGGGGGCCGCAATGAGCAGTTCTTC
CDR3 protein: CASSLDGAGGRNEQFF

D gene: TRBD2
clone size: .
J gene: TRBJ2-1
V gene: TRBV19
CDR3 DNA: TGTGCCAGTAGTACCCGGGGGGGAACTAGCGGGAGGGCAGGTGAGCAGTTCTTC
CDR3 protein: CASSTRGGTSGRAGEQFF

D gene: .
clone size: .
J gene: TRBJ1-4
V gene: TRBV29-1
CDR3 DNA: TGCAGCGTTGGACCGCCGGGACAAACTAATGAAAAACTGTTTTTT
CDR3 protein: CSVGPPGQTNEKLFF

D gene: TRBD1
clone size: few
J gene: TRBJ2-3
V gene: TRBV3-1/TRBV3-2
CDR3 DNA: TGTGCCAGCAGCCCCCGGGACAGGGGAGCGAATACGCAGTATTTT
CDR3 protein: CASSPRDRGANTQYF

D gene: .
clone size: .
J gene: TRBJ1-5
V gene: TRBV5-6
CDR3 DNA: TGTGCCAGCAGCTTACAGGGCGTCAGCAATCAGCCCCAGCATTTT
CDR3 protein: CASSLQGVSNQPQHF

D gene: TRBD1
clone size: .
J gene: TRBJ1-2
V gene: TRBV7-2
CDR3 DNA: TGTGCCAGCAGGCGAGGGACAGCTGACTACACCTTC
CDR3 protein: CASRRGTADYTF

D gene: TRBD2
clone size: .
J gene: TRBJ2-3
V gene: TRBV2
CDR3 DNA: TGTGCCAGCAGTCGACTAGCGGGAGTTCCAGATACGCAGTATTTT
CDR3 protein: CASSRLAGVPDTQYF

D gene: .
clone size: .
J gene: TRBJ1-2
V gene: TRBV7-2
CDR3 DNA: TGTGCCAGCAGCTTAGGGGGATCCGTGGGGGCCCACTATGGCTACACCTTC
CDR3 protein: CASSLGGSVGAHYGYTF

D gene: TRBD2
clone size: .
J gene: TRBJ2-3
V gene: TRBV5-1
CDR3 DNA: TGCGCCAGCAGCAGCCTGACTAGCGGGAGAAGCACAGATACGCAGTATTTT
CDR3 protein: CASSSLTSGRSTDTQYF

D gene: .
clone size: .
J gene: TRBJ1-5
V gene: TRBV28
CDR3 DNA: TGTGCCAGCAGTTTCAGGAATCAGCCCCAGCATTTT
CDR3 protein: CASSFRNQPQHF

D gene: TRBD2
clone size: .
J gene: TRBJ2-1
V gene: TRBV5-4
CDR3 DNA: TGTGCCAGCAGCCATTCTAGCGGGAGAACGTCCGAGCAGTTCTTC
CDR3 protein: CASSHSSGRTSEQFF